Included here is one T cell receptor beta chain sequence, with context. Its target is unknown. This entry is derived from a study of cytomegalovirus exposure and HLA in healthy donors. Overall study: There were 350 to 400 genotyped donors. Of these, roughly 80% fell in the genetic ancestry cluster associated with self-reported Caucasian donors. Findings and caveats of the study: According to an earlier analysis, most TCR beta V segments yielded productive rearrangements about 87% or about 30% of the time. Reportedly, HLA-A and HLA-B alleles of most subjects were accurately predicted from TCR beta. Another analysis was done later, and it associated 15,000 to 20,000 TCR beta sequences with HLA alleles at 0.05 false discovery rate.

The CDR3 sequence is 14 residues long. Germline assignment: CDR1 SGHAT and CDR2 FQNNGV. Between the trimmed V and J ends, which lost 1 base and 0 bases, there was a span of 6 bases. Researchers ran the PCR with 60 Vbeta and 13 Jbeta primers. Sequenced by immunoSEQ multiplex PCR; TCRdb stores in-frame clones only, minus some. Among more than 140,000 clones listed, approximately 84% were seen once. The chain uses TRBV11-2 and TRBJ1-1; the D is unclear. The sequencing input was PBMCs. This TCR was recovered from a middle-aged woman in good health and CMV-seronegative. The CDR3 DNA reads TGTGCCAGCAGCTTAGCACACATGAACACTGAAGCTTTCTTT. This encodes CASSLAHMNTEAFF.